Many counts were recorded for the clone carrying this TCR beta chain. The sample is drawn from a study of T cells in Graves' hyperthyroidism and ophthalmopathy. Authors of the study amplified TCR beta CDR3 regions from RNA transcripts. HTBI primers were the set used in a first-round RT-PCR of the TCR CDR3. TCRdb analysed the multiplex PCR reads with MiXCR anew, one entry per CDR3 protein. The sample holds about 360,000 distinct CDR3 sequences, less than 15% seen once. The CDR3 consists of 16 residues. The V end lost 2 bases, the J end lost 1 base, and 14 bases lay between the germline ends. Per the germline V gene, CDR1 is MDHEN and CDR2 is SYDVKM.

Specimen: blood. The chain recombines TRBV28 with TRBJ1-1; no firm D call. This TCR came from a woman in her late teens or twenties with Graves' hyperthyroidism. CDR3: CASSLVAIAGNTEAFF. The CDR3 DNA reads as TGTGCCAGCAGTTTAGTGGCAATAGCGGGGAACACTGAAGCTTTCTTT.